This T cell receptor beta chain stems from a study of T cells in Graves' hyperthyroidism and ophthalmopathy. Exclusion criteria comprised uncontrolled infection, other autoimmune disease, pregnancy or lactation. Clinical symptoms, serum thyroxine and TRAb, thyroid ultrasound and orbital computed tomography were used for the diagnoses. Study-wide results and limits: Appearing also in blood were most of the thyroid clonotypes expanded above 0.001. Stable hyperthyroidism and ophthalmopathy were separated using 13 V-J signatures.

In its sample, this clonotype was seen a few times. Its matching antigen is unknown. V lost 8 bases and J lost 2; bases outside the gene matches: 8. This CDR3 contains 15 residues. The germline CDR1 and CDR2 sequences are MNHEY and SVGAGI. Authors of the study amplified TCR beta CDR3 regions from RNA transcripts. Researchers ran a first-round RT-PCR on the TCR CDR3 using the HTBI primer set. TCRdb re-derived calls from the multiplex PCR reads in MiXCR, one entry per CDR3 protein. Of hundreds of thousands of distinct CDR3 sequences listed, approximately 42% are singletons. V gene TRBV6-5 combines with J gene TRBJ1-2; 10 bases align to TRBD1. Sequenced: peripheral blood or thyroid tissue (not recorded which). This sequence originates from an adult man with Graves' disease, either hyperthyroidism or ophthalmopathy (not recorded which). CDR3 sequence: CASRDRGGENYGYTF. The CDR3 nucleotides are TGTGCCAGCCGGGACAGGGGAGGGGAGAACTATGGCTACACCTTC.